This T cell receptor beta chain comes out of a study of blood T cell repertoires in COVID-19. Study-wide background: Some COVID-19 samples were acute and others convalescent; all came from the United States, Italy and Spain.

CDR1 is MNHEY and CDR2 is SVGAGI in the germline V gene. J gave up 0 bases and V 7 bases, and 5 bases lay outside the gene matches. The CDR3 runs to 15 residues. The table came from immunoSEQ multiplex PCR; TCRdb's copy has only in-frame clones and leaves some out. The data hold roughly 190,000 clones, with 88% observed a single time. J is TRBJ1-3 and V is TRBV6-5; 8 nucleotides agree with TRBD1. The sequenced material came from peripheral blood. The origin of this receptor is a man between 40 and 49 years old with active or convalescent COVID-19. The CDR3 DNA follows: TGTGCCAGCACCCGGACAGGGAGCTCTGGAAACACCATATATTTT. Encoded protein: CASTRTGSSGNTIYF.